This TCR beta chain came from a study of T cell clonotyping in hematopoietic cell transplantation. About this clone: Its target is unknown.

Time point denoted: recipient sample about 28 days before transplant, after cytoreduction. The study's findings and limits: After transplant, recipient diversity fell while pathologically expanded clonotypes grew through day 180.

CDR1 is MDHEN, CDR2 SYDVKM, per germline. Trimming pared 6 bases from V and 5 bases from J, leaving 16 bases between. The CDR3 consists of 14 residues. Libraries were prepared by immunoSEQ multiplex PCR; TCRdb keeps only in-frame clonotypes and omits some of them. The table lists some 35,000 clones, approximately 95% of them singletons, with under 2% in the top ten. J is TRBJ1-1 and V is TRBV28, with D uncertain. The receptor comes from a man aged 40-50 years with chronic myeloid leukemia. Some clones in this sample may be carry-over from other donors' samples. The material sequenced was peripheral blood mononuclear cells, taken before stem cell transplant. CDR3 DNA: TGTGCCAGCAGGGGAGAGAGTTCGGGTACTGAAGCTTTCTTT. Its protein product is CASRGESSGTEAFF.